What follows are 21 T cell receptor beta chains derived from one specimen sequenced in a study of blood T cell repertoires in COVID-19. Method: immunoSEQ multiplex PCR; TCRdb's copy keeps in-frame clones and lacks some. Of 180,000 or so clones listed, around 80% are singletons. Sequencing was done on a sample of peripheral blood. These receptors originate from a man in his fifties or sixties who had recovered from COVID-19.

The chain carries TRBV28 and TRBJ1-2, with TRBD1 as a possible D gene (6 bases). In germline, CDR1 is MDHEN, CDR2 SYDVKM. Trimming removed 2 bases from V and 7 bases from J, with 14 bases in between. This CDR3 spans 14 amino acids. CDR3 sequence: CASSLIGQSAGYTF. Written as DNA, the CDR3 is TGTGCCAGCAGTTTAATCGGACAGTCGGCTGGCTACACCTTC.

The V and J genes are TRBV6-6 and TRBJ2-3, with 10 bases aligning to TRBD2. Germline V CDR1 and CDR2: MNHNY, SVGAGI (reference sequence). The length of the CDR3 is 16 residues. V was clipped by 6 bases and J by 1 base; unmatched bases: 7. The CDR3 spells CASSSAGTSGTDTQYF. The CDR3 DNA reads as TGTGCCAGCAGCTCCGCCGGGACTAGCGGCACAGATACGCAGTATTTT.

The V call is TRBV6-2 or TRBV6-3, the J call TRBJ2-3; TRBD2 is a possible D gene (5 bases). This CDR3 contains 14 residues. V was clipped by 6 bases and J by 2 bases, with 12 bases between them. The germline CDR1 and CDR2 sequences are MNHEY and SVGEGT. The CDR3 sequence is CASSSRTPTDTQYF. In DNA form, the CDR3 reads TGTGCCAGCAGCTCAAGGACTCCCACAGATACGCAGTATTTT.

The chain has TRBV19 and TRBJ1-3; D remains ambiguous. Germline V gene lookup returns CDR1 LNHDA and CDR2 SQIVND (reference sequence). The CDR3 runs 15 residues. V dropped 3 bases and J dropped 2 bases, with 11 bases sitting between them. This CDR3 is CASSITVTAGNTIYF. CDR3 nucleotides: TGTGCCAGTAGTATTACAGTCACAGCTGGAAACACCATATATTTT. The entire variable domain, with the rest obtained from reference TRBV19 and TRBJ1-3, is as follows: DGGITQSPKYLFRKEGQNVTLSCEQNLNHDAMYWYRQDPGQGLRLIYYSQIVNDFQKGDIAEGYSVSREKKESFPLTVTSAQKNPTAFYLCASSITVTAGNTIYFGEGSWLTVV.

This clone was counted only a few times. This rearrangement joins TRBV10-3 to TRBJ2-5; D is possibly TRBD2 (6 bases). With 11 bases removed from V and 2 bases from J, the gap between germline ends came to 15 bases. The germline V gene encodes CDR1 ENHRY and CDR2 SYGVKD. The CDR3 extends over 13 amino acids. This CDR3 reads CAAQGGVQETQYF. The CDR3 DNA sequence: TGTGCCGCACAAGGCGGGGTTCAAGAGACCCAGTACTTC.

The chain combines TRBV20-1 with TRBJ1-2, with unresolved D. Germline V CDR1 and CDR2: DFQATT, SNEGSKA (reference sequence). The CDR3 totals 11 residues. V lost 7 bases and J 4 bases, leaving 10 bases between the germline ends. CDR3 amino acids: CSVLRSYGYTF. The CDR3 DNA is TGCAGTGTCCTACGGTCCTATGGCTACACCTTC.

The chain has TRBV5-4 and TRBJ1-4, with D tentatively TRBD1 (6 bases). Germline V gives CDR1 SGHNT, CDR2 YYREEE (reference sequence). Trimming left V 4 bases short and J 5 bases short, with 12 bases between. This CDR3 is built from 14 residues. The CDR3 here is CASSPGQRNEKLFF. The CDR3 DNA reads as TGTGCCAGCAGCCCCGGACAGAGAAATGAAAAACTGTTTTTT.

This CDR3 reads CASSSHRGTNTGELFF. CDR3 nucleotides: TGTGCCAGCAGTTCGCACAGGGGAACGAACACCGGGGAGCTGTTTTTT. The chain links TRBV27 to TRBJ2-2; 7 bases are a match to TRBD1. The junction had 5 bases not matched to a gene; V was cut back by 4 bases and J by 0 bases. The CDR3 spans 16 residues. The germline gives CDR1 MNHEY, CDR2 SMNVEV (reference sequence).

The chain carries TRBV30 and TRBJ2-7, with TRBD2 identical over 8 bases. V lost 1 base and J lost 7; bases outside the gene matches: 12. This CDR3 spans 15 amino acids. Germline CDR1 reads GTSNPN; CDR2 reads SVGIG (reference sequence). The CDR3 coding sequence is TGTGCCTGGAGTGCGGCGGGAGGTCCCAGGTTGGAGCAGTACTTC. Its protein is CAWSAAGGPRLEQYF.

Only one count was recorded for this clone. The chain carries TRBV15 and TRBJ2-3; 14 positions agree with TRBD2. The trim removed 1 base at V and 1 base at J, leaving 4 bases unmatched. The V gene's germline CDR1 is LNHNV and CDR2 YYDKDF (reference sequence). The CDR3 has 18 amino acids. CDR3 in DNA: TGTGCCACCAGCAGAGGGGGACTAGCGGGAGTAGGCACAGATACGCAGTATTTT. Its protein is CATSRGGLAGVGTDTQYF.

This sequence joins TRBV5-1 and TRBJ1-4; TRBD1 aligns across 7 bases. V lost 4 bases, J lost 3 bases, and 3 bases stayed unmatched. Looked up from germline, CDR1 is SGHRS and CDR2 is YFSETQ. CDR3 size: 14 residues. This chain's CDR3 is CASSGGQSNEKLFF. CDR3 in DNA: TGCGCCAGCAGCGGGGGACAGTCTAATGAAAAACTGTTTTTT.

V gene TRBV5-1 combines with J gene TRBJ1-1, with a weak D call TRBD1 (5 bases). Germline loops: CDR1 SGHRS, CDR2 YFSETQ. The CDR3 spans 14 residues. Deletions cut 8 bases from V and 8 bases from J, with 22 bases between. Written as DNA, the CDR3 is TGCGCCAGTGCGCCCACCGGGACTTCGGTAGAAGCTTTCTTT. As protein: CASAPTGTSVEAFF.

V gene TRBV6-5 combines with J gene TRBJ2-3, with 10 bases that match TRBD2. Germline CDR1 reads MNHEY; CDR2 reads SVGAGI. The ends lost 10 bases at V and 3 bases at J; junction bases unmatched: 4. This CDR3 region has 13 residues. CDR3 region: CATSAGGTDTQYF. The CDR3 coding sequence is TGTGCCACCTCAGCGGGAGGGACAGATACGCAGTATTTT.

This chain joins TRBV7-9 and TRBJ2-7; 14 bases agree with TRBD2. Losses at the gene ends were 5 bases for V and 5 bases for J; bases not matched to a gene: 8. In germline, CDR1 is SEHNR, CDR2 FQNEAQ (reference sequence). The CDR3 has 16 residues. The CDR3 is CASSEGLAGVGHEQYF. CDR3 nucleotides: TGTGCCAGCAGCGAGGGACTAGCGGGAGTGGGCCACGAGCAGTACTTC. The whole variable domain, remainder taken from reference TRBV7-9 and TRBJ2-7, is DTGVSQNPRHKITKRGQNVTFRCDPISEHNRLYWYRQTLGQGPEFLTYFQNEAQLEKSRLLSDRFSAERPKGSFSTLEIQRTEQGDSAMYLCASSEGLAGVGHEQYFGPGTRLTVT.

The V call is TRBV7-3, the J call TRBJ2-7, with D maybe TRBD2 (6 bases). The germline V gene has CDR1 SGHTA and CDR2 FQGTGA. This CDR3 spans 15 amino acids. Trimming took 3 bases from V and 0 from J, leaving 12 bases between them. CDR3 protein: CASSFSAGPSYEQYF. The CDR3 region has the DNA TGTGCCAGCAGCTTCTCTGCGGGGCCCTCCTACGAGCAGTACTTC.

The rearrangement joins TRBV29-1 to TRBJ2-2, with a possible D match to TRBD1 (6 bases). The CDR3 is made up of 13 amino acids. V dropped 3 bases and J dropped 6 bases, with 11 bases sitting between them. Germline CDR1 is SQVTM and CDR2 is ANQGSEA. The CDR3 DNA reads as TGCAGCGTTGATAGGACAGCCTCCGGGGAGCTGTTTTTT. Amino acid sequence: CSVDRTASGELFF.

V is TRBV5-1 and J is TRBJ1-6; weak D call: TRBD1 (6 bases). The CDR3 runs to 14 residues. Germline CDR1 reads SGHRS; CDR2 reads YFSETQ. Trimming shortened V by 4 bases and J by 10 bases, and 15 bases separated the two germline ends. CDR3 nucleotide sequence: TGCGCCAGCAGCCACACAGGGCCCGGCTCACCCCTCCACTTT. Translation gives CASSHTGPGSPLHF.

The chain is built from TRBV19 and TRBJ2-1; 9 bases line up with TRBD1. The junction had 12 bases not matched to a gene; V was cut back by 5 bases and J by 10 bases. Germline V gene sequence: CDR1 LNHDA, CDR2 SQIVND (reference sequence). The CDR3 length is 15 residues. The CDR3 loop is CASSAPGTGPKEQFF. For the CDR3, the DNA is TGTGCCAGTAGTGCGCCCGGGACAGGGCCAAAAGAGCAGTTCTTC.

The sample holds one count of this clone. The J gene is TRBJ1-3, the V gene TRBV19, with a possible D match to TRBD1 (5 bases). Trimming removed 5 bases from V and 3 bases from J, with 17 bases in between. This CDR3 spans 16 amino acids. Germline CDR1 LNHDA, CDR2 SQIVND (reference sequence). This CDR3 is CASSLVGGANGNTIYF. The CDR3 coding sequence is TGTGCCAGTAGTCTCGTCGGAGGGGCAAATGGAAACACCATATATTTT.

The genes are TRBV6-6 and TRBJ2-1; D is ambiguous. The CDR3 sequence is 13 residues long. The germline gives CDR1 MNHNY, CDR2 SVGAGI (reference sequence). The V end was cut by 5 bases, the J end by 4 bases, with 9 bases between. As DNA, the CDR3 is TGTGCCAGCAGTATTCAGGATTACAATGAGCAGTTCTTC. Protein sequence: CASSIQDYNEQFF.

The rearrangement joins TRBV9 to TRBJ2-3; D is uncertain. The CDR3 sequence is 14 residues long. Germline-derived CDR1 and CDR2 are SGDLS and YYNGEE. The V end lost 2 bases, the J end lost 8 bases, and 15 bases lay between the germline ends. DNA for the CDR3: TGTGCCAGCAGCGTCCTCGGTGGTTCGGGTACGCAGTATTTT. Translated, it gives CASSVLGGSGTQYF. Full variable domain (remainder filled in from reference TRBV9 and TRBJ2-3): DSGVTQTPKHLITATGQRVTLRCSPRSGDLSVYWYQQSLDQGLQFLIQYYNGEERAKGNILERFSAQQFPDLHSELNLSSLELGDSALYFCASSVLGGSGTQYFGPGTRLTVL.